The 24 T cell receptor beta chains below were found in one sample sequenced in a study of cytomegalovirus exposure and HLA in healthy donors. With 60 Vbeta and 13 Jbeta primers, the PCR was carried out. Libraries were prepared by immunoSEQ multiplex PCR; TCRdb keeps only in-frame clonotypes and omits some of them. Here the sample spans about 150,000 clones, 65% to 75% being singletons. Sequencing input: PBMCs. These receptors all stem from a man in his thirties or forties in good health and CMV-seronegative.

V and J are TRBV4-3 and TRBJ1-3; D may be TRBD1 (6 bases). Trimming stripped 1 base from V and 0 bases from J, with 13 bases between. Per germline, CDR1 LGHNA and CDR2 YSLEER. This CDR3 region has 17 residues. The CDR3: CASSQGLTGTSGNTIYF. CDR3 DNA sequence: TGCGCCAGCAGCCAAGGGTTGACAGGAACCTCTGGAAACACCATATATTTT.

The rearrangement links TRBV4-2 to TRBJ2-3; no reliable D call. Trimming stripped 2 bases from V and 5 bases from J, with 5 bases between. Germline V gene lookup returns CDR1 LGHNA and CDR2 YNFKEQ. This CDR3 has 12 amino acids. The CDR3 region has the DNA TGTGCCAGCAGCCAAACTCGAGATACGCAGTATTTT. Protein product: CASSQTRDTQYF.

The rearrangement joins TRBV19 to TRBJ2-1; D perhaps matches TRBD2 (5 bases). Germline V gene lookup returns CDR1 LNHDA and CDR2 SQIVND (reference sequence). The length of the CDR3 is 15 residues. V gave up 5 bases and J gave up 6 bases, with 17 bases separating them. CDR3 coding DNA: TGTGCCAGTAGTCGGCCGAGACTACCCCTCAATGAGCAGTTCTTC. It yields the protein CASSRPRLPLNEQFF.

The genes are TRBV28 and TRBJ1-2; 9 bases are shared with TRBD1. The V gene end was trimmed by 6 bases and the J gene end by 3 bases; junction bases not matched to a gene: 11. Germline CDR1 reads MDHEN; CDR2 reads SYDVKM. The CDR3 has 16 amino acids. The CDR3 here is CASRPPEDRGHYGYTF. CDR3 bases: TGTGCCAGCAGACCCCCCGAGGACAGGGGCCACTATGGCTACACCTTC.

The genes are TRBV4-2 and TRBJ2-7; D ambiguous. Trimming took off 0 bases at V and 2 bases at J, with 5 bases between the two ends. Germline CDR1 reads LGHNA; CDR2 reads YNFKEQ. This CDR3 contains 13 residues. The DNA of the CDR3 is TGTGCCAGCAGCCAAGACAGGACCTACGAGCAGTACTTC. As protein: CASSQDRTYEQYF.

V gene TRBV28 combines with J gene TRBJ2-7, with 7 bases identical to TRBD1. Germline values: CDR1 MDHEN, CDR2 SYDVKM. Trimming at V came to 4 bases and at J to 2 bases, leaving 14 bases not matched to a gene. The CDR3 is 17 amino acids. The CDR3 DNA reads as TGTGCCAGCAGTTCCAATCAGACAGGGTGGCAGCCCTACGAGCAGTACTTC. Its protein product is CASSSNQTGWQPYEQYF.

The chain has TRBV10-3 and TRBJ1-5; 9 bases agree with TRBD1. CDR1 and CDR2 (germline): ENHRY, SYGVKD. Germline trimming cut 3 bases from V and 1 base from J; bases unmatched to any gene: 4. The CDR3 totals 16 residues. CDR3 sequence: CAISEGQGISNQPQHF. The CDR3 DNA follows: TGTGCCATCAGTGAAGGACAGGGGATAAGCAATCAGCCCCAGCATTTT.

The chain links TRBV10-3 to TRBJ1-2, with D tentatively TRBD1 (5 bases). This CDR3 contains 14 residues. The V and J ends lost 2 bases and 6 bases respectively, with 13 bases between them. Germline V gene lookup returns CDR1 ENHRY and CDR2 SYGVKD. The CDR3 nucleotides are TGTGCCATCAGTGAGGGCAGGGTTTCCGATGGCTACACCTTC. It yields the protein CAISEGRVSDGYTF.

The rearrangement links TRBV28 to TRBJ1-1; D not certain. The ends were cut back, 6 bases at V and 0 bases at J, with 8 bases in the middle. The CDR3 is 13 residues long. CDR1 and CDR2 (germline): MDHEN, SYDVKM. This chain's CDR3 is CASRPQMNTEAFF. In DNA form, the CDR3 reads TGTGCCAGCAGACCACAGATGAACACTGAAGCTTTCTTT.

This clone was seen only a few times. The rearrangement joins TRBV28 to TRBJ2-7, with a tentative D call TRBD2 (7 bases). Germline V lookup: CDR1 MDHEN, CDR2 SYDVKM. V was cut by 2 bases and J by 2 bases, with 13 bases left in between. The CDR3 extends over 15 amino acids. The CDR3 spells CASSLAGASAYEQYF. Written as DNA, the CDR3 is TGTGCCAGCAGTTTAGCGGGGGCTTCCGCCTACGAGCAGTACTTC. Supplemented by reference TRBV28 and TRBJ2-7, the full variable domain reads DVKVTQSSRYLVKRTGEKVFLECVQDMDHENMFWYRQDPGLGLRLIYFSYDVKMKEKGDIPEGYSVSREKKERFSLILESASTNQTSMYLCASSLAGASAYEQYFGPGTRLTVT.

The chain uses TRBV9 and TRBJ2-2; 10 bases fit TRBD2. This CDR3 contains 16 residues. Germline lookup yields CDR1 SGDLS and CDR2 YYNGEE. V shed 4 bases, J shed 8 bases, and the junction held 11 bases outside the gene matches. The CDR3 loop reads CASSPEGTSAGGELFF. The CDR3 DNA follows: TGTGCCAGCAGCCCCGAAGGGACTAGCGCGGGTGGGGAGCTGTTTTTT.

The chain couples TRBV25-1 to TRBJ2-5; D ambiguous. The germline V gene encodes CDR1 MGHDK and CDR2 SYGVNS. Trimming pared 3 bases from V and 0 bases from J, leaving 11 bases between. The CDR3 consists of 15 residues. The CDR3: CASSDPRSNQETQYF. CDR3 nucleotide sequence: TGTGCCAGCAGTGACCCGAGATCTAACCAAGAGACCCAGTACTTC.

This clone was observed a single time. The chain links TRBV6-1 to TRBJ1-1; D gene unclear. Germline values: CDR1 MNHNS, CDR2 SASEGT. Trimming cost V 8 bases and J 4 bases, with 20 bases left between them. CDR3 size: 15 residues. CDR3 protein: CASRSRGGPGTEAFF. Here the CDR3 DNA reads TGTGCCAGCCGGTCCCGGGGAGGGCCGGGCACTGAAGCTTTCTTT.

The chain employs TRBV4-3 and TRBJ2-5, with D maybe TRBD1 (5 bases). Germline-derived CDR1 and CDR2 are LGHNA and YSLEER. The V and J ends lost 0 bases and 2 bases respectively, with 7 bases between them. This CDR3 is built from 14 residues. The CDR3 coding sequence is TGCGCCAGCAGCCAAGATGACAGTCAAGAGACCCAGTACTTC. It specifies CASSQDDSQETQYF.

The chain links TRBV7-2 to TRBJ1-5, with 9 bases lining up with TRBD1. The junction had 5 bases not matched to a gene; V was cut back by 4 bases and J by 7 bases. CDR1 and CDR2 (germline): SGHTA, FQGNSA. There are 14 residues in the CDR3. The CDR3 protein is CASSSRTGEQPQHF. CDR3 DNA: TGTGCCAGCAGCTCACGGACAGGGGAGCAGCCCCAGCATTTT.

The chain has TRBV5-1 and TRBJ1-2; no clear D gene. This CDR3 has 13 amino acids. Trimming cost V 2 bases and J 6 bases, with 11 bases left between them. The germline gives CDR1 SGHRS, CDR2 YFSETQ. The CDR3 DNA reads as TGCGCCAGCAGCTTCCAAGCGACCGATGGCTACACCTTC. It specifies CASSFQATDGYTF.

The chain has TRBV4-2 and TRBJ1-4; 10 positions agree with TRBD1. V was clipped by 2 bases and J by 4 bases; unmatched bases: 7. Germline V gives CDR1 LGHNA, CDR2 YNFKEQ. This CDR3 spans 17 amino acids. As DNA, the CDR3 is TGTGCCAGCAGCCAACCGGGACAGGGGAACTTTAATGAAAAACTGTTTTTT. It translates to CASSQPGQGNFNEKLFF.

CDR3 in amino acids: CASSLGDSSGNTIYF. CDR3 coding DNA: TGTGCCAGCAGCTTGGGGGACAGCTCTGGAAACACCATATATTTT. The V and J genes are TRBV5-8 and TRBJ1-3; 7 bases fit TRBD1. This CDR3 has 15 residues. V lost 0 bases to trimming and J lost 0 bases; unmatched junction nucleotides: 0. Germline V gives CDR1 SGHTS, CDR2 YDEGEE.

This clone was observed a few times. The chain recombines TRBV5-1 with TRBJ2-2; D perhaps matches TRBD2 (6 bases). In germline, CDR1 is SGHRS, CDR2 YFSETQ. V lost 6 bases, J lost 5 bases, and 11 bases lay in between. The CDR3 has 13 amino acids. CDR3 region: CASTPGDTGELFF. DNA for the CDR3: TGCGCCAGCACCCCGGGGGATACCGGGGAGCTGTTTTTT.

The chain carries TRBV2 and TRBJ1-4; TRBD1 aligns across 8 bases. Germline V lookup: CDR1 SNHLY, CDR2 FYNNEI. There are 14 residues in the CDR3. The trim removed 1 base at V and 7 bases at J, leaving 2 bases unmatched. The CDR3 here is CASSEVRGLEKLFF. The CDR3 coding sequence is TGTGCCAGCAGTGAAGTCAGGGGGCTTGAAAAACTGTTTTTT.

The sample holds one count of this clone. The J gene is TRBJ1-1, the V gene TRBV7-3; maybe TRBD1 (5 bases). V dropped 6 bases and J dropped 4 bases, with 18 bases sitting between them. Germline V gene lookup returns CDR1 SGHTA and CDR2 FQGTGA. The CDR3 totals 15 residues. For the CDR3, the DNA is TGTGCCAGCAGAAGAACGGGGGTCGGGAGCACTGAAGCTTTCTTT. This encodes CASRRTGVGSTEAFF.

In nucleotides, the CDR3 is TGTGCCAGCAGTTCAACCGGGGGGGGATTATCTGAAGCTTTCTTT. It is translated as CASSSTGGGLSEAFF. The chain carries TRBV6-5 and TRBJ1-1; tentatively, D is TRBD1 (5 bases). Trimming removed 4 bases at V and 6 bases at J, with 18 bases between. The CDR3 spans 15 residues. Germline V lookup: CDR1 MNHEY, CDR2 SVGAGI.

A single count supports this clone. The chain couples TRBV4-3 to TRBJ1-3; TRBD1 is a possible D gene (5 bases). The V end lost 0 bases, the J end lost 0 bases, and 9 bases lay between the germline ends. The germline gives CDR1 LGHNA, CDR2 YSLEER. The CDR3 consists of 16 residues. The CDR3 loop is CASSQEWRGSGNTIYF. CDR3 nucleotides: TGCGCCAGCAGCCAAGAGTGGAGGGGCTCTGGAAACACCATATATTTT.

CDR3 loop: CASRPTGILGTNEKLFF. The DNA for the CDR3 is TGTGCCAGTCGCCCGACAGGGATCCTGGGGACTAATGAAAAACTGTTTTTT. The chain recombines TRBV27 with TRBJ1-4, with 7 bases identical to TRBD1. CDR1 is MNHEY and CDR2 is SMNVEV in the germline V gene (reference sequence). CDR3 length: 17 residues. V lost 9 bases and J lost 2; bases outside the gene matches: 15.